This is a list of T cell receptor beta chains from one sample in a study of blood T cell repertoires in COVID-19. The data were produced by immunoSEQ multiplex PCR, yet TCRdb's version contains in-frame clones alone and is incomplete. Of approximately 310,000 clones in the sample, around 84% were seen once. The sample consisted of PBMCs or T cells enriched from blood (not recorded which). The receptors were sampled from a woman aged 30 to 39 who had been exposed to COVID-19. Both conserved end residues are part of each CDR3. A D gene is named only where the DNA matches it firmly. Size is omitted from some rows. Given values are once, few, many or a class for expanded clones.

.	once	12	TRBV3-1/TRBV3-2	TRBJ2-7	TGTGCCAGCAGCCAAGGCGCCTACGAGCAGTACTTC	CASSQGAYEQYF
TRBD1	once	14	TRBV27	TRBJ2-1	TGTGCCAGCAGTGGACAGGGGTCCTACAATGAGCAGTTCTTC	CASSGQGSYNEQFF
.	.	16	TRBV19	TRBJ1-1	TGTGCCAGTAGTATGGTAGAAGGAGGGGTCAACACTGAAGCTTTCTTT	CASSMVEGGVNTEAFF
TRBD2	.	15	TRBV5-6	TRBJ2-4	TGTGCCAGCAGCTTGGCCGGGACTAGAGTAAACATTCAGTACTTC	CASSLAGTRVNIQYF
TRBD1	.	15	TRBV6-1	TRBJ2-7	TGTGCCAGCAGTGAAAGCTACAGGGGGATCTACGAGCAGTACTTC	CASSESYRGIYEQYF
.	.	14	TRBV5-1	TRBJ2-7	TGCGCCAGCAGCTTGTCCGGTTCAACCTACGAGCAGTACTTC	CASSLSGSTYEQYF
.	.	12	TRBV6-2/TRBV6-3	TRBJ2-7	TGTGCCAGCAGCTCGGGGTTCAACGAGCAGTACTTC	CASSSGFNEQYF
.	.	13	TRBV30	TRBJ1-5	TGTGCCTGGGAGGTAGGGGACAATCAGCCCCAGCATTTT	CAWEVGDNQPQHF
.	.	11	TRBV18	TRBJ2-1	TGTGCCAGCTCACGAAGGGGTGAGCAGTTCTTC	CASSRRGEQFF
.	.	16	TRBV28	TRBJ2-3	TGTGCCAGCAGTTTGGCTTTTTCCGGGGGGCTGAATACGCAGTATTTT	CASSLAFSGGLNTQYF
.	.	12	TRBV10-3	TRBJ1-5	TGTGCCATCAGCTCAGGGGATCAGCCCCAGCATTTT	CAISSGDQPQHF
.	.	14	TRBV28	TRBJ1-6	TGTGCCCACTCGCCAGGGACCTATAATTCACCCCTCCACTTT	CAHSPGTYNSPLHF
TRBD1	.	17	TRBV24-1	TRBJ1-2	TGTGCCACCAGTGATCCTTTAGACAGGGTTTCAAAGGATGGCTACACCTTC	CATSDPLDRVSKDGYTF
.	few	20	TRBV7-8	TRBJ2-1	TGTGCCAGCAGCTTAATGATCTATATCGGGACTTCCCTCTCCTACAATGAGCAGTTCTTC	CASSLMIYIGTSLSYNEQFF
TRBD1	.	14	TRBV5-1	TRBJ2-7	TGCGCCAGCGGAGTAGGGACAGGGCTCTTCGAGCAGTACTTC	CASGVGTGLFEQYF